One and the same sample provided the 16 T cell receptor beta chains below, sequenced in a study of blood T cell repertoires in COVID-19. Repertoires were generated with immunoSEQ multiplex PCR, while TCRdb's copy carries only in-frame clones and drops some. The table records fewer than 350,000 clones, 75% to 90% of them present only once. The material sequenced was peripheral blood. Receptors were obtained from a woman aged 65 to 85 with COVID-19, enrolled during active disease.

V usage is TRBV3-1 (or the pseudogene TRBV3-2) and J usage is TRBJ2-5; tentative D call: TRBD1 (6 bases). Looked up from germline, CDR1 is LGHDT and CDR2 is YNNKEL (reference sequence). V shed 2 bases and J shed 5 bases, with 12 bases lying between them. This CDR3 is 14 amino acids long. The CDR3 sequence: CASSQRGSLETQYF. CDR3 DNA: TGTGCCAGCAGCCAAAGGGGGAGTCTGGAGACCCAGTACTTC.

V and J are TRBV7-3 and TRBJ2-7; 10 bases fit TRBD2. Germline-derived CDR1 and CDR2 are SGHTA and FQGTGA. Trimming at V came to 0 bases and at J to 2 bases, leaving 7 bases not matched to a gene. This CDR3 contains 17 residues. For the CDR3, the DNA is TGTGCCAGCAGCTTAACTAGCGGGGGGCAATTTCCCTACGAGCAGTACTTC. It codes for CASSLTSGGQFPYEQYF. The full variable domain, rest sourced from reference TRBV7-3 and TRBJ2-7, is GAGVSQTPSNKVTEKGKYVELRCDPISGHTALYWYRQSLGQGPEFLIYFQGTGAADDSGLPNDRFFAVRPEGSVSTLKIQRTERGDSAVYLCASSLTSGGQFPYEQYFGPGTRLTVT.

This clone was observed a handful of times. The chain is built from TRBV9 and TRBJ2-1, with D tentatively TRBD2 (5 bases). Trimming shortened V by 0 bases and J by 10 bases, and 11 bases separated the two germline ends. Germline assignment: CDR1 SGDLS and CDR2 YYNGEE. This CDR3 is built from 13 residues. CDR3 DNA sequence: TGTGCCAGCAGCGTAGCTACATTAGCGGAGCAGTTCTTC. This gives the protein CASSVATLAEQFF.

The chain couples TRBV15 to TRBJ1-2; 10 bases are shared with TRBD1. The CDR3 covers 16 residues. The germline gives CDR1 LNHNV, CDR2 YYDKDF (reference sequence). The junction had 6 bases not matched to a gene; V was cut back by 3 bases and J by 2 bases. The CDR3, as DNA: TGTGCCACCAGCAGGATGGGGACAGGGGACAACTATGGCTACACCTTC. This gives the protein CATSRMGTGDNYGYTF.

V and J are TRBV5-4 and TRBJ1-1; D is uncertain. Germline V lookup: CDR1 SGHNT, CDR2 YYREEE (reference sequence). Trimming shortened V by 7 bases and J by 3 bases, and 16 bases separated the two germline ends. The CDR3 contains 14 residues. Here the CDR3 DNA reads TGTGCCAGCCGAGCCCGAGGCGGGGACACTGAAGCTTTCTTT. It codes for CASRARGGDTEAFF.

The chain joins TRBV15 to TRBJ2-1; a weak D match, TRBD2 (5 bases). This CDR3 is 12 amino acids long. Trimming stripped 1 base from V and 9 bases from J, with 7 bases between. Germline CDR1 and CDR2: LNHNV and YYDKDF (reference sequence). CDR3 in DNA: TGTGCCACCAGCAGAGTGGGGAGTGAGCAGTTCTTC. It encodes CATSRVGSEQFF.

CDR3 DNA sequence: TGCGCCAGCAGCCAAGTCGGTCCGGGGGAAGGTGGCTACACCTTC. This codes for CASSQVGPGEGGYTF. This sequence joins TRBV4-1 and TRBJ1-2, with D possibly TRBD1 on 5 matching bases. Germline lookup yields CDR1 MGHRA and CDR2 YSYEKL. The CDR3 consists of 15 residues. The V end was cut by 1 base, the J end by 7 bases, with 16 bases between.

The chain has TRBV9 and TRBJ1-1; 7 positions agree with TRBD1. The CDR3 loop spans 15 amino acids. Germline V gene lookup returns CDR1 SGDLS and CDR2 YYNGEE. The J segment lost 3 bases and the V segment lost 3 bases, leaving 8 bases of the junction unmatched. CDR3 bases: TGTGCCAGCAGCGCCAACGGCAGGGGGGACACTGAAGCTTTCTTT. It yields the protein CASSANGRGDTEAFF.

The rearrangement links TRBV11-2 to TRBJ2-3; 7 positions match TRBD1. With V trimmed by 1 base and J by 5 bases, 3 bases remained unmatched. The CDR3 sequence is 14 residues long. Germline CDR1 reads SGHAT; CDR2 reads FQNNGV. The CDR3 sequence is CASSLGQGIDTQYF. The CDR3 region has the DNA TGTGCCAGCAGCTTAGGACAGGGAATAGATACGCAGTATTTT.

DNA for the CDR3: TGTGCCAGCAGTTACGTGGGGACTATCAATCAGCCCCAGCATTTT. Encoded protein: CASSYVGTINQPQHF. The gene calls are TRBV6-2 or TRBV6-3 and TRBJ1-5; D perhaps matches TRBD1 (5 bases). The germline CDR1 and CDR2 sequences are MNHEY and SVGEGT. CDR3 length: 15 residues. Trimming stripped 2 bases from V and 3 bases from J, with 11 bases between.

This clone appeared once. This chain joins TRBV18 and TRBJ1-5; TRBD1 matches at 7 bases. With V trimmed by 6 bases and J by 4 bases, 9 bases remained unmatched. The CDR3 runs 15 residues. Germline lookup yields CDR1 KGHSH and CDR2 LQKENI. CDR3: CASSPTGTANQPQHF. For the CDR3, the DNA is TGTGCCAGCTCTCCGACCGGGACAGCGAATCAGCCCCAGCATTTT.

This sequence joins TRBV5-6 and TRBJ2-4; TRBD2 is a possible D gene (5 bases). CDR1 is SGHDT, CDR2 YYEEEE, per germline. Trimming pared 7 bases from V and 9 bases from J, leaving 20 bases between. The CDR3 runs 14 residues. CDR3 DNA sequence: TGTGCCAGCGGCCCGGACGGACTCAAGGGCATTCAGTACTTC. Amino acids: CASGPDGLKGIQYF.

Only a few counts were recorded for this clone. V is TRBV29-1 and J is TRBJ1-1; 8 bases map to TRBD1. Germline assignment: CDR1 SQVTM and CDR2 ANQGSEA. V was clipped by 8 bases and J by 3 bases; unmatched bases: 5. The CDR3 spans 12 residues. The CDR3 DNA reads as TGCAGCACAGGACAGGGAGACACTGAAGCTTTCTTT. It is translated as CSTGQGDTEAFF.

The CDR3, as DNA: TGCGCCAGCAGCTTGGTGGGCAGGGGCGACAAAGCTTTCTTT. The encoded protein is CASSLVGRGDKAFF. The rearrangement joins TRBV5-1 to TRBJ1-1; possibly TRBD1 for D (6 bases). Germline V gene data show CDR1 as SGHRS and CDR2 as YFSETQ. The CDR3 loop spans 14 amino acids. The V end was cut by 0 bases, the J end by 9 bases, with 15 bases between.

Turning to this clone: This sample also contains other DNA sequences that code for the same CDR3. J is TRBJ2-2 and V is TRBV28, with TRBD1 matching over 7 bases. Trimming removed 6 bases from V and 5 bases from J; junction bases left unmatched: 0. This CDR3 contains 12 residues. Germline CDR1 is MDHEN and CDR2 is SYDVKM. The CDR3 sequence: CASSRGTGELFF. As DNA, the CDR3 is TGTGCCAGCAGCAGGGGGACCGGGGAGCTGTTTTTT.

V is TRBV18 and J is TRBJ2-5; D possibly corresponds to TRBD2 (6 bases). Germline assignment: CDR1 KGHSH and CDR2 LQKENI. Trimming took 3 bases from V and 4 from J, leaving 9 bases between them. This CDR3 comprises 13 residues. This CDR3 is CASSPGGSETQYF. The CDR3 nucleotides are TGTGCCAGCTCACCCGGGGGTTCAGAGACCCAGTACTTC.